These 15 T cell receptor beta chains were sequenced from one sample in a study of blood T cell repertoires in COVID-19. Produced via immunoSEQ multiplex PCR; TCRdb's table is partial and in-frame only. The data hold 150,000 to 200,000 clones, with roughly 76% observed a single time. The sequencing input was peripheral blood. The source is a woman at least 80 years old with COVID-19, enrolled during active disease.

This clone has a single count. DNA for the CDR3: TGTGCCAGCAGCTTAGTTCGCGGGGGAGGATACAATGAGCAGTTCTTC. Protein: CASSLVRGGGYNEQFF. The V and J genes are TRBV7-9 and TRBJ2-1, with 7 positions matching TRBD2. The CDR3 contains 16 residues. Trimming took 1 base from V and 4 from J; bases not matched to a gene: 7. Germline CDR1 and CDR2: SEHNR and FQNEAQ (reference sequence).

This chain connects TRBV7-6 to TRBJ2-5; unclear D gene. The CDR3 runs to 13 residues. Germline-derived CDR1 and CDR2 are SGHVS and FNYEAQ. The V end was cut by 3 bases, the J end by 5 bases, with 10 bases between. The CDR3 DNA sequence: TGTGCCAGCAGCTTGGGCCTAAGGGAGACCCAGTACTTC. Its protein is CASSLGLRETQYF.

V gene TRBV7-2 combines with J gene TRBJ2-3; 8 bases are shared with TRBD1. CDR3 length equals 18 residues. Germline V gene sequence: CDR1 SGHTA, CDR2 FQGNSA. With 1 base clipped from V and 3 bases from J, the junction kept 12 bases outside the gene matches. The CDR3 protein is CASSLERAGGLRTDTQYF. The CDR3, as DNA: TGTGCCAGCAGCTTAGAAAGGGCAGGGGGCTTAAGAACAGATACGCAGTATTTT. Variable domain in full (rest from reference TRBV7-2 and TRBJ2-3): GAGVSQSPSNKVTEKGKDVELRCDPISGHTALYWYRQSLGQGLEFLIYFQGNSAPDKSGLPSDRFSAERTGGSVSTLTIQRTQQEDSAVYLCASSLERAGGLRTDTQYFGPGTRLTVL.

This clone occurred a few times. The V and J genes are TRBV29-1 and TRBJ2-7, with 8 nucleotides matching TRBD1. CDR1 and CDR2 (germline): SQVTM, ANQGSEA. Trimming removed 6 bases from V and 2 bases from J; junction bases left unmatched: 6. The CDR3 length is 13 residues. The CDR3 DNA sequence: TGCAGCGTAATGACAGGGGCAACCTACGAGCAGTACTTC. Protein sequence: CSVMTGATYEQYF.

The chain uses TRBV5-8 and TRBJ1-5; D is ambiguous. The CDR3 spans 17 residues. Per the germline V gene, CDR1 is SGHTS and CDR2 is YDEGEE. V lost 3 bases and J 7 bases, leaving 23 bases between the germline ends. CDR3 DNA: TGTGCCAGCAGCTCACCTTCGGGATACACCTATGTGCAGCCCCAGCATTTT. This encodes CASSSPSGYTYVQPQHF.

This clone showed up many times. The rearrangement joins TRBV29-1 to TRBJ2-5, with 10 nucleotides matching TRBD2. Trimming cost V 6 bases and J 5 bases; bases outside gene matches: 18. In germline, CDR1 is SQVTM, CDR2 ANQGSEA. The length of the CDR3 is 17 residues. Here the CDR3 reads CSVTGTLSGRARETQYF. CDR3 nucleotide sequence: TGCAGCGTAACCGGGACACTAAGCGGGAGGGCGAGGGAGACCCAGTACTTC.

This chain connects TRBV11-2 to TRBJ1-1; 8 positions agree with TRBD1. Trimming took 5 bases from V and 2 from J; bases not matched to a gene: 4. The CDR3 loop spans 14 amino acids. Germline-derived CDR1 and CDR2 are SGHAT and FQNNGV. The CDR3, as DNA: TGTGCCAGCAGCGTGGACAGGGCTAACACTGAAGCTTTCTTT. Translation: CASSVDRANTEAFF.

The rearrangement joins TRBV10-3 to TRBJ2-7; TRBD1 aligns across 7 bases. The CDR3 is made up of 14 amino acids. CDR1 is ENHRY, CDR2 SYGVKD, per germline. J gave up 4 bases and V 8 bases, and 11 bases lay outside the gene matches. The CDR3 coding sequence is TGTGCCATCTCCTTTACCGGGACAGAGTACGAGCAGTACTTC. Translation: CAISFTGTEYEQYF.

This chain links TRBV14 with TRBJ2-1; 9 bases are a match to TRBD2. Unmatched junction bases numbered 4, after V lost 1 base and J lost 12 bases. There are 13 residues in the CDR3. Germline-derived CDR1 and CDR2 are SGHDN and FVKESK. The CDR3 DNA sequence: TGTGCCAGCAGCCAAGTTCCAGCGGGAGGGCAGTTCTTC. As protein: CASSQVPAGGQFF. The full variable domain, rest sourced from reference TRBV14 and TRBJ2-1, is EAGVTQFPSHSVIEKGQTVTLRCDPISGHDNLYWYRRVMGKEIKFLLHFVKESKQDESGMPNNRFLAERTGGTYSTLKVQPAELEDSGVYFCASSQVPAGGQFFGPGTRLTVL.

The table lists this clone with a few counts. This chain links TRBV3-1 (or the pseudogene TRBV3-2) with TRBJ2-1; 7 positions match TRBD2. Germline V gene sequence: CDR1 LGHDT, CDR2 YNNKEL (reference sequence). CDR3 length: 20 residues. V lost 0 bases to trimming and J lost 5 bases; unmatched junction nucleotides: 19. This CDR3 reads CASSQEATVGGIRGHNEQFF. The CDR3 region has the DNA TGTGCCAGCAGCCAAGAAGCCACCGTGGGAGGGATCCGCGGGCACAATGAGCAGTTCTTC.

The chain couples TRBV2 to TRBJ2-7; 13 bases are shared with TRBD2. Looked up from germline, CDR1 is SNHLY and CDR2 is FYNNEI. The CDR3 is 16 residues long. Trimming cost V 6 bases and J 3 bases; bases outside gene matches: 8. The CDR3 sequence: CASRGLAGRGLYEQYF. The CDR3 region has the DNA TGTGCCAGCAGGGGACTAGCGGGAAGGGGACTCTACGAGCAGTACTTC.

The J gene is TRBJ2-7, the V gene TRBV27; 8 nucleotides line up with TRBD1. After removal of 5 bases from V and 6 bases from J, the junction contained 9 bases not matched to a gene. The CDR3 loop spans 14 amino acids. CDR1 and CDR2 from the germline V gene are MNHEY and SMNVEV (reference sequence). The CDR3 DNA is TGTGCCAGCAGTCTCCTCGGGACAGGAGGCGAGCAGTACTTC. Residues: CASSLLGTGGEQYF.

V is TRBV5-6 and J is TRBJ1-1, with 7 bases matching TRBD1. Trimming removed 6 bases from V and 3 bases from J; junction bases left unmatched: 5. Germline CDR1 reads SGHDT; CDR2 reads YYEEEE. This CDR3 is built from 13 residues. Here the CDR3 reads CASTPDRDTEAFF. CDR3 sequence (DNA): TGTGCCAGCACCCCCGACAGGGACACTGAAGCTTTCTTT. Drawing the rest from reference TRBV5-6 and TRBJ1-1, the complete variable domain is DAGVTQSPTHLIKTRGQQVTLRCSPKSGHDTVSWYQQALGQGPQFIFQYYEEEERQRGNFPDRFSGHQFPNYSSELNVNALLLGDSALYLCASTPDRDTEAFFGQGTRLTVV.

This clone came up a few times. The rearrangement uses TRBV30 and TRBJ1-2; D is unresolved. Germline values: CDR1 GTSNPN, CDR2 SVGIG (reference sequence). The CDR3 length is 13 residues. Trimming shortened V by 0 bases and J by 7 bases, and 12 bases separated the two germline ends. The CDR3: CAWSVGLRSGYTF. In nucleotides, the CDR3 is TGTGCCTGGAGTGTCGGTTTAAGGAGTGGCTACACCTTC.

V usage is TRBV12-3 or TRBV12-4 and J usage is TRBJ1-5; 8 nucleotides align to TRBD1. The V and J ends lost 3 bases and 16 bases, in that order; junction bases with no gene match: 8. The CDR3 covers 12 residues. CDR3 in DNA: TGTGCCAGCAGTTTGGACAGGGCAGCCCTACATTTT. Its translation: CASSLDRAALHF.